The clone carrying this T cell receptor beta chain was found once. What it recognizes is unknown. CDR3 size: 15 residues. Looked up from germline, CDR1 is SEHNR and CDR2 is FQNEAQ (reference sequence). The V and J ends lost 4 bases and 2 bases, in that order; junction bases with no gene match: 8. It was with 60 Vbeta and 13 Jbeta primers that the PCR ran. TCRdb's copy holds only in-frame clones and misses some; the assay was immunoSEQ multiplex PCR. The profile shows about 220,000 clones, over 60% of them singletons. The data were obtained in a study of cytomegalovirus exposure and HLA in healthy donors. Study-wide context: Findings of an earlier analysis included 90 million to 120 million unique TCR beta sequences from roughly 180 million T cells.

Points from the study as a whole: For most TCR beta V segments, an earlier analysis put the productive rate at about 90% or about 30% of the time.

The chain uses TRBV7-9 and TRBJ2-7; 7 bases agree with TRBD1. The sequence was collected from a man aged 18 to 29 in good health and CMV-seronegative. Input material: PBMCs. CDR3 protein: CASSSEGTAAYEQYF. CDR3 in DNA: TGTGCCAGCAGCTCAGAGGGGACAGCCGCCTACGAGCAGTACTTC.